This entry describes one TCR beta chain. No cognate antigen has been identified for it. Per-base qualities were not stored, and no clone one base away is much larger. The sample is drawn from a study of control samples from healthy donors and cancer patients (dated by TCRdb to the early 2020s). The receptor library was made with the immunoSEQ multiplex PCR assay. The table comes from immuneACCESS by way of TCRdb, which keeps in-frame sequences with V and J called. Part of the clones is missing from these tables; in studies checked, under half for an unresolved V gene and the rest for unknown reasons. The sample table lists 90,000 to 110,000 clones, roughly 85% of them with a count of one. Less than 15% of the sample comes from the top ten. The V end gives up 3 bases and the J end 7 bases, leaving 9 bases in the junction not matched to a gene. The germline V gene (reference sequence) supplies CDR1 SEHNR and CDR2 FQNEAQ. The CDR3 measures 14 amino acids from cysteine to phenylalanine. Only CDR3 DNA is held: 42 bases, read in frame from base 1.

Sequences were obtained from blood. The chain links TRBV7-9 with TRBJ2-7; a stretch of 7 junction bases matches TRBD2. This receptor was obtained from a woman aged 45-65 years in good health. The sequenced DNA: TGTGCCAGCAGCTTGGGCGGGAGTCAGAGAGAGCAGTACTTC. This is translated as CASSLGGSQREQYF.